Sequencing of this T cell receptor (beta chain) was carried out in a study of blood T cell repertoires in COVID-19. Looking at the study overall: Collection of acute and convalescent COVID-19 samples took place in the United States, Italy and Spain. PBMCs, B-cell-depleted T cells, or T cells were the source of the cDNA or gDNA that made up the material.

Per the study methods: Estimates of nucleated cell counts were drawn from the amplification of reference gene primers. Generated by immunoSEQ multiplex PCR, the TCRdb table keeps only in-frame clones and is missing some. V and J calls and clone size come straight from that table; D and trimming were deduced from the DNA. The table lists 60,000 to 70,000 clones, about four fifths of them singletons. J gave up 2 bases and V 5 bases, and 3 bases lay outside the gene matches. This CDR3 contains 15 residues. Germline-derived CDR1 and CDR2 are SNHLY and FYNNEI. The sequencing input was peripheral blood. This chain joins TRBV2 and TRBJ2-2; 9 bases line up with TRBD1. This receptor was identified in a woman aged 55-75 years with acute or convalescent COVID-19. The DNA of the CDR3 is TGTGCCAGCAGTAAGGGACAGGGAAACACCGGGGAGCTGTTTTTT. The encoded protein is CASSKGQGNTGELFF. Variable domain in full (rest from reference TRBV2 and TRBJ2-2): EPEVTQTPSHQVTQMGQEVILRCVPISNHLYFYWYRQILGQKVEFLVSFYNNEISEKSEIFDDQFSVERPDGSNFTLKIRSTKLEDSAMYFCASSKGQGNTGELFFGEGSRLTVL.